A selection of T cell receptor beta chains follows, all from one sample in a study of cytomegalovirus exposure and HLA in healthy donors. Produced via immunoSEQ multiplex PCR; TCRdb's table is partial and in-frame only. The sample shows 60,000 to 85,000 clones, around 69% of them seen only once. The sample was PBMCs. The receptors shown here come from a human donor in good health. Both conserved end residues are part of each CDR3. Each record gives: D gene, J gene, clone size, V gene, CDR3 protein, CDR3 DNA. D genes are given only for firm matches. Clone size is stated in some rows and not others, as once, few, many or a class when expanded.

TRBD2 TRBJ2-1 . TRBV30 CAWSRLAFGAYNEQFF TGTGCCTGGAGCCGACTAGCCTTTGGGGCCTACAATGAGCAGTTCTTC
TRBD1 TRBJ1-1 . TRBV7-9 CSSSPRTGGDTEAFF TGTTCCAGCAGCCCCCGGACAGGGGGCGACACTGAAGCTTTCTTT
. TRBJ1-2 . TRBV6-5 CASRPDRIYHGYTF TGTGCCAGCAGACCCGACAGGATATACCATGGCTACACCTTC
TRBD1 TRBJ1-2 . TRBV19 CASSPLGQILYGYTF TGTGCCAGTAGTCCGCTGGGACAGATTTTGTATGGCTACACCTTC
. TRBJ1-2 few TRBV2 CASRQADGYTF TGTGCCAGTCGACAGGCGGATGGCTACACCTTC
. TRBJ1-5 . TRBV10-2 CASSEADQPQHF TGCGCCAGCAGTGAAGCGGATCAGCCCCAGCATTTT
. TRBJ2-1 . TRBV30 CAWQVRNEQFF TGTGCCTGGCAGGTCCGCAATGAGCAGTTCTTC
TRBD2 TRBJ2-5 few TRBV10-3 CAISDPSGREQETQYF TGTGCCATCAGTGATCCTAGCGGGAGAGAACAAGAGACCCAGTACTTC
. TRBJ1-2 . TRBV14 CASSQEGARNYGYTF TGTGCCAGCAGCCAAGAGGGGGCGCGGAACTATGGCTACACCTTC
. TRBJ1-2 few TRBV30 CAWSWEGEYTF TGTGCCTGGAGTTGGGAGGGAGAGTACACCTTC
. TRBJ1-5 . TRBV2 CATTGTPNQPQHF TGTGCCACCACCGGGACACCTAATCAGCCCCAGCATTTT
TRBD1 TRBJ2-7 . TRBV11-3 CASSSFDRDEQYF TGTGCCAGCAGCTCTTTCGACAGGGACGAGCAGTACTTC
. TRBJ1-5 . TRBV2 CASSERGLGSNQPQHF TGTGCCAGCAGTGAAAGGGGGTTGGGTAGCAATCAGCCCCAGCATTTT
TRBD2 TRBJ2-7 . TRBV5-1 CASSSGTSGEQYF TGCGCCAGCAGCTCCGGGACTAGTGGGGAGCAGTACTTC
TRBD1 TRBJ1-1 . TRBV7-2 CASSPWTGRTEAFF TGTGCCAGCAGCCCCTGGACAGGGCGCACTGAAGCTTTCTTT
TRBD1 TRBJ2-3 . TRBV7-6 CASSLMSGGIDTQYF TGTGCCAGCAGCTTGATGTCAGGGGGAATAGATACGCAGTATTTT
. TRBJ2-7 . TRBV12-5 CASGLGSGPYEQYF TGTGCTAGTGGTTTGGGGTCAGGGCCCTACGAGCAGTACTTC
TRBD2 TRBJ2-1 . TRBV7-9 CASSALAEYNEQFF TGTGCCAGCAGCGCACTAGCGGAATACAATGAGCAGTTCTTC
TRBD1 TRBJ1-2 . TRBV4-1 CASSQGVLTRDRGYGYTF TGCGCCAGCAGCCAAGGCGTTTTAACCCGGGACAGGGGCTATGGCTACACCTTC
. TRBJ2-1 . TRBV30 CAWSVLVLKNEQFF TGTGCCTGGAGTGTACTTGTCTTGAAAAATGAGCAGTTCTTC
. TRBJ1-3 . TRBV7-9 CAGRGRAFLGNTIYF TGTGCCGGCAGAGGCAGGGCGTTCCTTGGAAACACCATATATTTT
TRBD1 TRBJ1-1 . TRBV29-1 CSGDLQGAEAFF TGCAGCGGCGATCTACAGGGGGCAGAAGCTTTCTTT
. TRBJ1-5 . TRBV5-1 CASSSGESNQPQHF TGCGCCAGCAGTTCGGGGGAAAGCAATCAGCCCCAGCATTTT
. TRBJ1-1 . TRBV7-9 CSSSPSGYTEAFF TGTTCCAGCAGCCCGTCGGGGTACACTGAAGCTTTCTTT
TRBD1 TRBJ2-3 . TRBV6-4 CASSPKPGQGEDTQYF TGTGCCAGCAGCCCAAAGCCGGGACAGGGGGAAGATACGCAGTATTTT
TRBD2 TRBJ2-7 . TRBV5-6 CASSPTGRGPNHYEQYF TGTGCCAGCAGCCCAACGGGGAGGGGACCCAACCACTACGAGCAGTACTTC
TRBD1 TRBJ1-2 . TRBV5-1 CASSLGQGTNYGYTF TGCGCCAGCAGCCTTGGACAGGGCACTAACTATGGCTACACCTTC
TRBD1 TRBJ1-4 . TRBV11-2 CASSTTGGPNEKLFF TGTGCCAGCAGCACGACAGGGGGGCCTAATGAAAAACTGTTTTTT
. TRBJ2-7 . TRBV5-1 CASSLVSTYEQYF TGCGCCAGCAGCTTGGTTTCCACCTACGAGCAGTACTTC
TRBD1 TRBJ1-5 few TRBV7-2 CASSPGTGEHQPQHF TGTGCCAGCAGCCCGGGGACAGGTGAGCATCAGCCCCAGCATTTT
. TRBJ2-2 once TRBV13 CASSLVEGTGELFF TGTGCCAGCAGCTTAGTGGAGGGGACCGGGGAGCTGTTTTTT
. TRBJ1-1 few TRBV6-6 CASDGRNTEAFF TGTGCCAGCGACGGGAGGAACACTGAAGCTTTCTTT
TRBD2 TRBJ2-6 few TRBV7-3 CASSPYAGAGANVLTF TGTGCCAGCAGCCCTTATGCGGGAGCTGGGGCCAACGTCCTGACTTTC
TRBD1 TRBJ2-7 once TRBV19 CASSRAGQGSYEQYF TGTGCCAGTTCCCGGGCGGGACAGGGCTCCTACGAGCAGTACTTC
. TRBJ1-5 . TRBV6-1 CASSELGQASNQPQHF TGTGCCAGCAGTGAACTGGGGCAGGCTAGCAATCAGCCCCAGCATTTT
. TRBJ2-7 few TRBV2 CASSEDSSFYEQYF TGTGCCAGCAGTGAGGACAGCAGTTTCTACGAGCAGTACTTC
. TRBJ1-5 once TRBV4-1 CASSQERDQPQHF TGCGCCAGCAGCCAAGAACGGGATCAGCCCCAGCATTTT
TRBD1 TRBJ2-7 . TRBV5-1 CASSFLEAGGTYEQYF TGCGCCAGCAGCTTCCTTGAGGCAGGGGGCACCTACGAGCAGTACTTC
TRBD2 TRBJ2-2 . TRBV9 CASSFGTSGSGELFF TGTGCCAGCAGCTTCGGGACTAGCGGTAGCGGGGAGCTGTTTTTT
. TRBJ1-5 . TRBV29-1 CSVELGAGQPQHF TGCAGCGTTGAGCTGGGGGCCGGGCAGCCCCAGCATTTT
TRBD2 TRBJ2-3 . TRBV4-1 CASSLTSGTSGSNTQYF TGCGCCAGCAGCCTCACCTCCGGGACTAGCGGGAGTAATACGCAGTATTTT
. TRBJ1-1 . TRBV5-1 CASSSDGSTEAFF TGCGCCAGCAGCTCAGACGGGAGCACTGAAGCTTTCTTT
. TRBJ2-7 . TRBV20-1 CSVNRLLEQYF TGCAGTGTGAACAGGCTCCTCGAGCAGTACTTC
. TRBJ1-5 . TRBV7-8 CASSPLAGGQPQHF TGTGCCAGCAGCCCACTAGCTGGAGGTCAGCCCCAGCATTTT
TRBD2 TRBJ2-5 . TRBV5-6 CASNRGRWVAGGGQETQYF TGTGCCAGCAACCGGGGAAGGTGGGTAGCGGGAGGCGGTCAGGAGACCCAGTACTTC
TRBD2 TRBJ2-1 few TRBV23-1 CASSQAPIAGDGNEQFF TGCGCCAGCAGTCAGGCTCCAATAGCGGGAGACGGGAATGAGCAGTTCTTC
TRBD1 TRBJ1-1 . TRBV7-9 CASSAKTGEGTEAFF TGTGCCAGCAGCGCTAAGACAGGGGAGGGCACTGAAGCTTTCTTT
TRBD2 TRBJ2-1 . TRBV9 CASSGGVLAGLNEQFF TGTGCCAGCAGCGGGGGGGTGCTAGCGGGACTAAATGAGCAGTTCTTC
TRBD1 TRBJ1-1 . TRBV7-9 CASSSTGAWTEAFF TGTGCCAGCAGTTCCACAGGGGCTTGGACTGAAGCTTTCTTT
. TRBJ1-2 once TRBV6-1 CAADRTVDYGYTF TGTGCCGCGGATCGGACAGTTGACTATGGCTACACCTTC
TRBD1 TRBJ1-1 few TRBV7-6 CASSAGTANTEAFF TGTGCCAGCAGCGCCGGGACAGCGAACACTGAAGCTTTCTTT
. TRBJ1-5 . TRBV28 CASSIPGHESNQPQHF TGTGCCAGCAGTATACCCGGACACGAAAGCAATCAGCCCCAGCATTTT
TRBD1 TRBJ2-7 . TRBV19 CASSAGTGSFPEQYF TGTGCCAGTAGTGCCGGGACAGGGAGTTTTCCCGAGCAGTACTTC
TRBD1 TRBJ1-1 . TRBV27 CASSPSTGGATEAFF TGTGCCAGCAGTCCGTCGACAGGGGGCGCGACTGAAGCTTTCTTT
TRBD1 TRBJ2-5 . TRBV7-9 CASSSLRDRGQETQYF TGTGCCAGCAGCTCACTCCGGGACAGAGGCCAAGAGACCCAGTACTTC